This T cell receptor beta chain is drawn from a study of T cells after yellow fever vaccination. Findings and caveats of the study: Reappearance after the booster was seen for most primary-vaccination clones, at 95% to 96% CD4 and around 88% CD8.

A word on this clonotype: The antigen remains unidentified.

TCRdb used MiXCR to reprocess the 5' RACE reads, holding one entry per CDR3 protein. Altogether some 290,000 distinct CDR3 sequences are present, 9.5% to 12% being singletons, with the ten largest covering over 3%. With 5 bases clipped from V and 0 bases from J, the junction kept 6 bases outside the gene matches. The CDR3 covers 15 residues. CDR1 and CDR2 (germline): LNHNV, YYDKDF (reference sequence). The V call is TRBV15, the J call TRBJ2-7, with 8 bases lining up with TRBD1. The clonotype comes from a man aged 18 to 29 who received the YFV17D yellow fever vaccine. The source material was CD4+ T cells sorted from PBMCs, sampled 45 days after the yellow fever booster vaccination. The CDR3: CATSDRDRLSYEQYF. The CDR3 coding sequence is TGTGCCACCAGCGACCGGGACAGGCTCTCCTACGAGCAGTACTTC.